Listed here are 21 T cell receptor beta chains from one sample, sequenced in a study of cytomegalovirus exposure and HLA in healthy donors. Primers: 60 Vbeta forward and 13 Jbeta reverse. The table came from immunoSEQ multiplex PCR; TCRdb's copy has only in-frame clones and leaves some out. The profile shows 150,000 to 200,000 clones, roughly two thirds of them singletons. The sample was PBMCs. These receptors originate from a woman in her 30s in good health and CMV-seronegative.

The CDR3, as DNA: TGTGCCAGCAGTGATACAGGGGTCGCGAATTCACCCCTCCACTTT. Amino acids: CASSDTGVANSPLHF. This sequence joins TRBV7-9 and TRBJ1-6; 7 positions agree with TRBD1. The CDR3 is made up of 15 amino acids. J gave up 7 bases and V 6 bases, and 9 bases lay outside the gene matches. Per the germline V gene, CDR1 is SEHNR and CDR2 is FQNEAQ (reference sequence).

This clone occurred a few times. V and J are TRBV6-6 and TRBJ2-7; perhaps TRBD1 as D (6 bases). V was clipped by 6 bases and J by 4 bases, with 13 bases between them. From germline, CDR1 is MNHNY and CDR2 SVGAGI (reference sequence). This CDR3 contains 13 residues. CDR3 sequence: CASSPQGLYEQYF. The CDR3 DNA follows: TGTGCCAGCAGCCCACAGGGTTTGTACGAGCAGTACTTC.

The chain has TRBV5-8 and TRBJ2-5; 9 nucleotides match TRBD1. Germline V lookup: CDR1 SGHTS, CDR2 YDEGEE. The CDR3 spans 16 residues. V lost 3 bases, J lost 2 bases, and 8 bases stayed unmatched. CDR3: CASSSAQGAVQETQYF. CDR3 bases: TGTGCCAGCAGCTCTGCACAGGGGGCGGTACAAGAGACCCAGTACTTC.

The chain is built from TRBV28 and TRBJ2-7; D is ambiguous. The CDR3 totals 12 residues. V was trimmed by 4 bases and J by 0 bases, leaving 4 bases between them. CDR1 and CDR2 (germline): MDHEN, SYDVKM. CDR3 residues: CASSWPSYEQYF. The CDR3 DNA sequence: TGTGCCAGCAGTTGGCCCTCCTACGAGCAGTACTTC.

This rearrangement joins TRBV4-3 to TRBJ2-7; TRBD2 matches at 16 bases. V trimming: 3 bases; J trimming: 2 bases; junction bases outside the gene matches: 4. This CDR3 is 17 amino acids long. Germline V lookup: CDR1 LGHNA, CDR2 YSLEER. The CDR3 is CASSQEGLAGGPYEQYF. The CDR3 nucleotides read TGCGCCAGCAGCCAGGAGGGACTAGCGGGAGGGCCCTACGAGCAGTACTTC.

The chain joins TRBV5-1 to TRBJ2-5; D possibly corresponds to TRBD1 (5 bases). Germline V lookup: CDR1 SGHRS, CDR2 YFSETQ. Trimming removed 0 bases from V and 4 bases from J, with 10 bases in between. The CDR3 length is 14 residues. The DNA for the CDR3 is TGCGCCAGCAGCTTGGAGGGGTTTGCAGAGACCCAGTACTTC. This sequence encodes CASSLEGFAETQYF.

CDR3 residues: CASSSHRGSTEAFF. The CDR3 nucleotides read TGTGCCAGCAGCTCTCACAGGGGGAGCACTGAAGCTTTCTTT. The chain joins TRBV5-4 to TRBJ1-1; 8 bases fit TRBD1. CDR1 is SGHNT and CDR2 is YYREEE in the germline V gene (reference sequence). The trim removed 3 bases at V and 4 bases at J, leaving 5 bases unmatched. The CDR3 runs to 14 residues.

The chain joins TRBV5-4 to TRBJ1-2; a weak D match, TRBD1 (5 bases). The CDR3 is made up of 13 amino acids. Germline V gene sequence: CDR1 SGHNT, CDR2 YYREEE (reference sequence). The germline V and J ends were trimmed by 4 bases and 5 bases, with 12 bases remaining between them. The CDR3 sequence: CASSPTERYGYTF. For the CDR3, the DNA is TGTGCCAGCAGCCCGACAGAAAGATATGGCTACACCTTC. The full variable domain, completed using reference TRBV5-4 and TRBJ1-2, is ETGVTQSPTHLIKTRGQQVTLRCSSQSGHNTVSWYQQALGQGPQFIFQYYREEENGRGNFPPRFSGLQFPNYSSELNVNALELDDSALYLCASSPTERYGYTFGSGTRLTVV.

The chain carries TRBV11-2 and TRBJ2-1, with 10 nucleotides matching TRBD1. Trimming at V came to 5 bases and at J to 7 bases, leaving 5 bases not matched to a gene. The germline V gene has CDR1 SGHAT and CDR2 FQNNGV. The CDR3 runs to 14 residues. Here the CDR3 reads CASSPGTGANEQFF. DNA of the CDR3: TGTGCCAGCAGCCCCGGGACAGGGGCTAATGAGCAGTTCTTC.

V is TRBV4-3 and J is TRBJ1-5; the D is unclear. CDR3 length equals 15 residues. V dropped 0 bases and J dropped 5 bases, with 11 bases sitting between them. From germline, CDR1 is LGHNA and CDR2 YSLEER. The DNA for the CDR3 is TGCGCCAGCAGCCAAGATCGGATGGGAGATCAGCCCCAGCATTTT. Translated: CASSQDRMGDQPQHF.

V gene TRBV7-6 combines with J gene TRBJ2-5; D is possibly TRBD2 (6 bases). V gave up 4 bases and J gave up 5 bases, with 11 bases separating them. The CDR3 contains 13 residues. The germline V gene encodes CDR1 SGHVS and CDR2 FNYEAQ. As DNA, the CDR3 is TGTGCCAGCAGCTCCTGGGGGAGGGAGACCCAGTACTTC. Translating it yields CASSSWGRETQYF.

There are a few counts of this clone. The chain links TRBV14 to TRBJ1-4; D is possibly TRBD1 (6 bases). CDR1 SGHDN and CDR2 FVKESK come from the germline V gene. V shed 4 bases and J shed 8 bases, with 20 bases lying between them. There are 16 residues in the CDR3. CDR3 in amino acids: CASSPLRGGGEEKLFF. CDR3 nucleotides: TGTGCCAGCAGCCCCCTACGAGGAGGGGGGGAAGAAAAACTGTTTTTT. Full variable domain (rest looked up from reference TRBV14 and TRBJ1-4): EAGVTQFPSHSVIEKGQTVTLRCDPISGHDNLYWYRRVMGKEIKFLLHFVKESKQDESGMPNNRFLAERTGGTYSTLKVQPAELEDSGVYFCASSPLRGGGEEKLFFGSGTQLSVL.

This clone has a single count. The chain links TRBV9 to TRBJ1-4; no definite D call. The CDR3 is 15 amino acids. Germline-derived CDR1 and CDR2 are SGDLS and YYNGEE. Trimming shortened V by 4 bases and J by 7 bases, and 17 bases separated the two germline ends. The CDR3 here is CASSLSPGLSEKLFF. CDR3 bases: TGTGCCAGCAGCCTCTCCCCGGGGTTGAGTGAAAAACTGTTTTTT.

The CDR3 reads CASSGEFGDTQYF. The CDR3 nucleotides are TGTGCCAGCAGCGGGGAGTTTGGAGATACGCAGTATTTT. This chain connects TRBV7-3 to TRBJ2-3; TRBD2 might be the D (5 bases). Germline V gene sequence: CDR1 SGHTA, CDR2 FQGTGA. V lost 5 bases and J lost 5, with 11 bases in between. This CDR3 has 13 amino acids.

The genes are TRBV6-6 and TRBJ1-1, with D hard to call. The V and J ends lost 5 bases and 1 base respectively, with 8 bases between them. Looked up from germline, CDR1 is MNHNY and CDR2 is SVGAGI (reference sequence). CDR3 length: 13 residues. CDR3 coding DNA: TGTGCCAGCAGTCGTACAGCGAACACTGAAGCTTTCTTT. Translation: CASSRTANTEAFF.

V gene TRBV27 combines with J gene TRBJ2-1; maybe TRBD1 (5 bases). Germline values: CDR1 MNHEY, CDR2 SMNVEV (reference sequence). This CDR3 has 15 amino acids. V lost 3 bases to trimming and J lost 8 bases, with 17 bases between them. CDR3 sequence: CASSLAARGLDEQFF. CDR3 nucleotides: TGTGCCAGCAGTTTGGCGGCTAGGGGTCTCGATGAGCAGTTCTTC.

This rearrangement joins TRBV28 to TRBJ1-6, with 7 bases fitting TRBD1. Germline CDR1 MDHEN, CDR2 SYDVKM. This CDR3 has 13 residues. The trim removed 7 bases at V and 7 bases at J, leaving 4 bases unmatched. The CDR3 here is CASKGTDNSPLHF. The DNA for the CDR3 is TGTGCCAGCAAGGGGACAGACAATTCACCCCTCCACTTT.

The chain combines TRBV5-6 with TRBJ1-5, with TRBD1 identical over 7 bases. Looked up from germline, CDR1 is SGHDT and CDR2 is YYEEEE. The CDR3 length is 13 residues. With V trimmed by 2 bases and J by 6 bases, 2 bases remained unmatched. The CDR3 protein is CASSLGGSQPQHF. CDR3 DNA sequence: TGTGCCAGCAGCTTAGGGGGCTCTCAGCCCCAGCATTTT.

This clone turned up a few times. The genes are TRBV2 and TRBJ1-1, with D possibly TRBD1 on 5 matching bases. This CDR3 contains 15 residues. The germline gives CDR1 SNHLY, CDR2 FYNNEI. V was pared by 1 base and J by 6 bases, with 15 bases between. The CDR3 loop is CASSEGGVGGSEAFF. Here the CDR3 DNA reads TGTGCCAGCAGTGAAGGGGGGGTCGGGGGGTCTGAAGCTTTCTTT.

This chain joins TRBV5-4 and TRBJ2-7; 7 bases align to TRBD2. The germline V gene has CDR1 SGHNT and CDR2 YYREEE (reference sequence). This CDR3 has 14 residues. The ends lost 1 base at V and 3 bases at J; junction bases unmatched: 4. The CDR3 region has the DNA TGTGCCAGCAGCTTGTCTAGCGGAGTCTACGAGCAGTACTTC. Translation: CASSLSSGVYEQYF.

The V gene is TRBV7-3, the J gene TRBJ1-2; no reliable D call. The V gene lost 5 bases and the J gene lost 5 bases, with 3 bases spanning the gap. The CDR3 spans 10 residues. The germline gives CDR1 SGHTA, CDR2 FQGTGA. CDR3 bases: TGTGCCAGCAGCCCATATGGCTACACCTTC. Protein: CASSPYGYTF.